This T cell receptor beta chain derives from a study of blood T cell repertoires in COVID-19. Germline V gene data show CDR1 as MDHEN and CDR2 as SYDVKM. V shed 7 bases and J 6 bases; nucleotides not matched to a gene: 16. This CDR3 spans 16 amino acids. Authors' methods: Nucleated cell counts were estimated from reference gene primer amplification. Generated by immunoSEQ multiplex PCR, the TCRdb table keeps only in-frame clones and is missing some. The V and J calls and clone size are taken from that table; D and trimming were inferred from the DNA. Here the sample spans about 140,000 clones, around four fifths being singletons. Participants spanned ages about 18 to 100 years and resided in 24 US areas.

This clonotype originated in a woman aged 45-65 years with acute COVID-19. V usage is TRBV28 and J usage is TRBJ2-3; 7 nucleotides match TRBD2. The sequenced material came from PBMCs or T cells enriched from blood (not recorded which). CDR3 nucleotide sequence: TGTGCCAGCAAAGATACTGGCGGGAGCCTAGGGGATACGCAGTATTTT. It yields the protein CASKDTGGSLGDTQYF.